Listed here are 31 T cell receptor beta chains from one sample, sequenced in a study of blood T cells in healthy people across ages. It was with a sample-barcoded 5' primer and a J-beta primer mix that a second PCR of roughly 6 to 12 cycles was run. TCRdb re-analysed the 5' RACE reads in MiXCR, keeping a single row per CDR3 protein. The sample contains about 780,000 distinct CDR3 sequences, roughly 24% of which appear only once. These data were also reused for a study on T cells of mothers and their children.

The sample taken for sequencing was blood. The receptors come from a boy aged 5-17 years in good health.

The rearrangement uses TRBV5-6 and TRBJ2-3; D gene ambiguous. The CDR3 extends over 11 amino acids. V shed 2 bases and J shed 5 bases, with 3 bases lying between them. Germline V gene sequence: CDR1 SGHDT, CDR2 YYEEEE. The CDR3 DNA is TGTGCCAGCAGCTTTGAAGATACGCAGTATTTT. Its protein product is CASSFEDTQYF.

A few counts support this clonotype. This chain connects TRBV3-1 to TRBJ1-4; no reliable D call. V lost 2 bases and J 0 bases, leaving 4 bases between the germline ends. Per germline, CDR1 LGHDT and CDR2 YNNKEL (reference sequence). CDR3 length equals 14 residues. As DNA, the CDR3 is TGTGCCAGCAGCCAATACTCAACTAATGAAAAACTGTTTTTT. Its translation is CASSQYSTNEKLFF.

As regards this clonotype: An end of the junction differs from the germline gene, which may be a read error. V is TRBV27 and J is TRBJ1-2; TRBD1 matches 8 bases. The CDR3 consists of 16 residues. CDR1 and CDR2 from the germline V gene are MNHEY and SMNVEV (reference sequence). This chain's CDR3 is CASSLSLAGGLYGYTF. Written as DNA, the CDR3 is TGTGCCAGCAGTCTATCTTTGGCAGGGGGCCTCTATGGCTACACCTTC.

The chain employs TRBV20-1 and TRBJ2-7, with D unresolved. V lost 3 bases, J lost 0 bases, and 15 bases lay in between. This CDR3 spans 15 amino acids. The V gene's germline CDR1 is DFQATT and CDR2 SNEGSKA (reference sequence). The CDR3 is CSARDRVLSSYEQYF. CDR3 nucleotides: TGCAGTGCTAGGGACCGCGTCTTGAGCTCCTACGAGCAGTACTTC.

This sequence joins TRBV6-4 and TRBJ2-5; TRBD2 agrees at 8 bases. Germline lookup yields CDR1 MRHNA and CDR2 SNTAGT. V was pared by 1 base and J by 4 bases, with 5 bases of the junction left unmatched. There are 15 residues in the CDR3. The CDR3 DNA reads as TGTGCCAGCAGTGACTTTCCTCGGGGGGGAGAGACCCAGTACTTC. It translates to CASSDFPRGGETQYF.

This clonotype showed up just a few times. This sequence joins TRBV27 and TRBJ1-1, with 12 bases lining up with TRBD1. Trimming at V came to 2 bases and at J to 2 bases, leaving 12 bases not matched to a gene. This CDR3 is 19 amino acids long. In germline, CDR1 is MNHEY, CDR2 SMNVEV (reference sequence). The CDR3 region has the DNA TGTGCCAGCAGTTTAGCCCTAGGGACAGGGGGCCTGGGAAACACTGAAGCTTTCTTT. Translation gives CASSLALGTGGLGNTEAFF.

This sequence joins TRBV27 and TRBJ2-7; D is unclear. This CDR3 is 14 amino acids long. The germline V gene has CDR1 MNHEY and CDR2 SMNVEV (reference sequence). The ends were cut back, 8 bases at V and 11 bases at J, with 25 bases in the middle. CDR3 in DNA: TGTGCCAGCGGTAGACACCCTGCCCTCTCGGTAGAGTACTTC. Encoded protein: CASGRHPALSVEYF.

In regard to this clonotype: The junction and the germline gene differ at one end; a read error may be behind it. The chain is built from TRBV9 and TRBJ2-3; no clear D gene. The CDR3 runs to 17 residues. CDR1 is SGDLS and CDR2 is YYNGEE in the germline V gene. As DNA, the CDR3 is TGTGCCAGCAGCGTAGAAGGGTTATCTTATCCCACAGACACGCAGTATTTT. Encoded protein: CASSVEGLSYPTDTQYF.

The CDR3 here is CASSWWGARGEQYF. CDR3 sequence (DNA): TGTGCCAGCAGTTGGTGGGGGGCCCGAGGCGAGCAGTACTTC. This sequence joins TRBV12-3 or TRBV12-4 and TRBJ2-7; the D call may be TRBD1 or TRBD2 (6 bases each). The length of the CDR3 is 14 residues. V was clipped by 4 bases and J by 6 bases, with 16 bases between them.

This clonotype has just a few counts. The rearrangement links TRBV2 to TRBJ2-7; tentatively, D is TRBD2 (6 bases). Trimming removed 6 bases from V and 5 bases from J, with 20 bases in between. The CDR3 totals 15 residues. CDR1 SNHLY and CDR2 FYNNEI come from the germline V gene. CDR3 coding DNA: TGTGCCAGCAGAGTGGAGGGCGGCGGGGTCCACGAGCAGTACTTC. It specifies CASRVEGGGVHEQYF.

This clonotype was found a few times. CDR3 region: CASSPGTGNTGANVLTF. The CDR3, as DNA: TGTGCCAGCAGCCCCGGGACAGGGAACACTGGGGCCAACGTCCTGACTTTC. This chain joins TRBV7-2 and TRBJ2-6, with TRBD1 matching 9 bases. Germline-derived CDR1 and CDR2 are SGHTA and FQGNSA. This CDR3 is built from 17 residues. With 5 bases clipped from V and 2 bases from J, the junction kept 7 bases outside the gene matches.

V gene TRBV6-5 combines with J gene TRBJ2-1; 9 bases agree with TRBD1. CDR3 size: 16 residues. Germline trimming cut 10 bases from V and 0 bases from J; bases unmatched to any gene: 10. The germline V gene encodes CDR1 MNHEY and CDR2 SVGAGI. Here the CDR3 DNA reads TGTGCCACCACCCAAACAGGGGGCGGCTCCTACAATGAGCAGTTCTTC. It codes for CATTQTGGGSYNEQFF.

V gene TRBV29-1 combines with J gene TRBJ2-1; D may be TRBD2 (6 bases). The germline gives CDR1 SQVTM, CDR2 ANQGSEA. Trimming stripped 7 bases from V and 4 bases from J, with 8 bases between. The CDR3 contains 11 residues. In nucleotides, the CDR3 is TGCAGCGGACTAGAATACAATGAGCAGTTCTTC. It is translated as CSGLEYNEQFF.

Concerning this clonotype: At one end the junction does not follow the germline gene, possibly because of a read error. V and J are TRBV7-7 and TRBJ2-5; possible D gene TRBD2, 5 bases. The J call may be in error: the DNA end matches TRBJ2-1 better. The CDR3 totals 16 residues. Germline CDR1 and CDR2: SSHAT and FNYEAQ (reference sequence). The CDR3 here is CASSLNDGGNSNEQFF. The CDR3 nucleotides are TGTGCTAGCAGCCTCAACGACGGAGGCAACAGCAATGAGCAGTTCTTC.

This chain joins TRBV30 and TRBJ2-1; weak D call: TRBD2 (5 bases). CDR1 is GTSNPN and CDR2 is SVGIG in the germline V gene (reference sequence). Trimming stripped 5 bases from V and 4 bases from J, with 15 bases between. The CDR3 contains 14 residues. The CDR3 nucleotides are TGTGCCTGGGGCCTAGTCGAGGGTTACAATGAGCAGTTCTTC. Translated: CAWGLVEGYNEQFF.

The chain links TRBV7-9 to TRBJ1-5, with unresolved D. The CDR3 consists of 13 residues. V lost 5 bases to trimming and J lost 2 bases, with 7 bases between them. CDR1 SEHNR and CDR2 FQNEAQ come from the germline V gene (reference sequence). The CDR3 coding sequence is TGTGCCAGCAGCGTCACAGGCAATCAGCCCCAGCATTTT. Its translation: CASSVTGNQPQHF.

This clonotype was observed a few times. The chain combines TRBV3-1 with TRBJ2-7; tentative D call: TRBD2 (6 bases). The germline CDR1 and CDR2 sequences are LGHDT and YNNKEL (reference sequence). The CDR3 is 14 amino acids. The V end lost 4 bases, the J end lost 0 bases, and 10 bases lay between the germline ends. The CDR3 DNA is TGTGCCAGCAGCCGTCGCGGGGACTCCTACGAGCAGTACTTC. It encodes CASSRRGDSYEQYF.

This clonotype was recorded a few times. The chain couples TRBV7-9 to TRBJ2-7; TRBD1 or TRBD2 may be the D gene (5 bases each). CDR1 is SEHNR and CDR2 is FQNEAQ in the germline V gene (reference sequence). The CDR3 loop spans 15 amino acids. The germline V and J ends were trimmed by 5 bases and 3 bases, with 17 bases remaining between them. Written as DNA, the CDR3 is TGTGCCAGCAGCCTCGCTTCGGGACGGTTCTACGAGCAGTACTTC. This encodes CASSLASGRFYEQYF. Combining the CDR3 with reference TRBV7-9 and TRBJ2-7 gives the whole variable domain DTGVSQNPRHKITKRGQNVTFRCDPISEHNRLYWYRQTLGQGPEFLTYFQNEAQLEKSRLLSDRFSAERPKGSFSTLEIQRTEQGDSAMYLCASSLASGRFYEQYFGPGTRLTVT.

The chain employs TRBV5-5 and TRBJ1-1, with no clear D. The CDR3 runs 13 residues. Germline V gives CDR1 SGHKS, CDR2 YYEKEE (reference sequence). V lost 2 bases and J 1 base, leaving 6 bases between the germline ends. CDR3 DNA sequence: TGTGCCAGCAGCTTTTTTAGGAACACTGAAGCTTTCTTT. Translated: CASSFFRNTEAFF. Using reference TRBV5-5 and TRBJ1-1 for the parts outside the CDR3, the full variable domain is DAGVTQSPTHLIKTRGQQVTLRCSPISGHKSVSWYQQVLGQGPQFIFQYYEKEERGRGNFPDRFSARQFPNYSSELNVNALLLGDSALYLCASSFFRNTEAFFGQGTRLTVV.

The chain has TRBV12-3 or TRBV12-4 and TRBJ2-5, with 11 positions matching TRBD2. The end of the DNA aligns better with TRBJ2-1, so the J call may be wrong. The CDR3 has 16 residues. DNA for the CDR3: TGTGCCAGCAGTTTATTAGCGGGGGGGCCCGTCAATGAGCAGTTCTTC. As protein: CASSLLAGGPVNEQFF.

V and J are TRBV4-1 and TRBJ1-2; TRBD1 might be the D (6 bases). The ends were cut back, 0 bases at V and 3 bases at J, with 11 bases in the middle. Looked up from germline, CDR1 is MGHRA and CDR2 is YSYEKL. The CDR3 is 15 residues long. The CDR3 DNA is TGCGCCAGCAGCCAAGATTCCGGGACATACTATGGCTACACCTTC. The encoded protein is CASSQDSGTYYGYTF.

This clonotype was counted a few times. This sequence joins TRBV27 and TRBJ1-6; 7 nucleotides align to TRBD1. The CDR3 extends over 15 amino acids. After removal of 2 bases from V and 10 bases from J, the junction contained 8 bases not matched to a gene. The germline CDR1 and CDR2 sequences are MNHEY and SMNVEV (reference sequence). For the CDR3, the DNA is TGTGCCAGCAGTTTAGATACAGGGGCACGATCACCCCTCCACTTT. Its translation is CASSLDTGARSPLHF.

This clonotype has only a few counts. CDR3 sequence (DNA): TGTGCCAGCAGCCAGGGATTGCCCCGAAGAAAGGCGCAGTATTTT. This gives the protein CASSQGLPRRKAQYF. The chain combines TRBV3-1 with TRBJ2-3, with D unclear. Germline CDR1 and CDR2: LGHDT and YNNKEL (reference sequence). The CDR3 extends over 15 amino acids. The V gene lost 3 bases and the J gene lost 10 bases, with 20 bases spanning the gap.

The rearrangement joins TRBV12-5 to TRBJ2-1; 8 bases are shared with TRBD1. Gene TRBJ2-5 matches the end of the DNA better, so the J call may be wrong. Germline V gene data show CDR1 as LGHNT and CDR2 as FRNRAP. CDR3 size: 18 residues. CDR3 in amino acids: CASGLALTGTGRSGTQYF. DNA of the CDR3: TGTGCTAGTGGTTTGGCGCTGACCGGGACAGGTCGATCAGGGACCCAGTACTTC.

This clonotype has a handful of counts. V gene TRBV20-1 combines with J gene TRBJ2-3, with 11 nucleotides matching TRBD2. The V segment lost 5 bases and the J segment 4 bases; nucleotides outside the gene matches: 14. Looked up from germline, CDR1 is DFQATT and CDR2 is SNEGSKA (reference sequence). This CDR3 contains 17 residues. CDR3 residues: CSAQRSSGGIVSDTQYF. The CDR3 bases are TGCAGTGCTCAAAGGTCTAGCGGGGGGATCGTCTCAGATACGCAGTATTTT.

Comment on this clonotype: This may arise from a read error, as a much more abundant clone is one base away. This chain connects TRBV6-1 to TRBJ1-1, with D unresolved. Germline-derived CDR1 and CDR2 are MNHNS and SASEGT. V was trimmed by 4 bases and J by 3 bases, leaving 3 bases between them. The CDR3 is 11 amino acids. CDR3 sequence reads: CASSGYTEAFF. CDR3 coding DNA: TGTGCCAGCAGTGGGTACACTGAAGCTTTCTTT.

This clonotype occurred a few times. The CDR3 loop reads CASSLGLAGAEETQYF. The CDR3 nucleotides are TGTGCCAGCAGCCTCGGACTAGCGGGGGCCGAAGAGACCCAGTACTTC. The chain joins TRBV11-1 to TRBJ2-5, with 13 bases fitting TRBD2. The CDR3 consists of 16 residues. V was clipped by 5 bases and J by 3 bases; unmatched bases: 6. CDR1 and CDR2 (germline): SGHAT, FQDESV (reference sequence).

This clonotype was counted a few times. A junction boundary mismatches the germline segment, possibly from a read error. J is TRBJ1-3 and V is TRBV20-1; D is ambiguous. CDR3 length: 14 amino acids. Per germline, CDR1 DFQATT and CDR2 SNEGSKA (reference sequence). The chain's CDR3 is CSARRPSSGDTIYF. CDR3 DNA sequence: TGCAGTGCTAGAAGACCAAGCTCTGGAGACACCATATATTTT.

This clonotype was counted between two and nine times. The chain employs TRBV30 and TRBJ1-4; a weak D match, TRBD1 (6 bases). Looked up from germline, CDR1 is GTSNPN and CDR2 is SVGIG (reference sequence). This CDR3 region has 13 residues. Between the trimmed V and J ends, which lost 2 bases and 8 bases, there was a span of 12 bases. The CDR3 is CAWSSGTLEKLFF. CDR3 nucleotides: TGTGCCTGGAGTTCAGGGACACTAGAAAAACTGTTTTTT. Full variable domain (remainder filled in from reference TRBV30 and TRBJ1-4): SQTIHQWPATLVQPVGSPLSLECTVEGTSNPNLYWYRQAAGRGLQLLFYSVGIGQISSEVPQNLSASRPQDRQFILSSKKLLLSDSGFYLCAWSSGTLEKLFFGSGTQLSVL.

This chain links TRBV9 with TRBJ2-3; D unresolved. Germline V gene data show CDR1 as SGDLS and CDR2 as YYNGEE. The CDR3 is 13 amino acids. Trimming stripped 0 bases from V and 6 bases from J, with 8 bases between. The CDR3 loop is CASSVVVADTQYF. The CDR3 bases are TGTGCCAGCAGCGTAGTCGTTGCGGATACGCAGTATTTT.

This clonotype was recorded only once. The rearrangement links TRBV5-4 to TRBJ1-1; 9 bases line up with TRBD1. CDR1 and CDR2 (germline): SGHNT, YYREEE (reference sequence). V lost 3 bases, J lost 1 base, and 7 bases stayed unmatched. The CDR3 length is 16 residues. CDR3 residues: CASSSQRDRANTEAFF. As DNA, the CDR3 is TGTGCCAGCAGCTCTCAACGGGACAGGGCGAACACTGAAGCTTTCTTT.